This is a list of T cell receptor beta chains from one sample in a study of shared clonotypes between healthy human individuals. Sequencing was performed with immunoSEQ multiplex PCR; in TCRdb, only in-frame clones are kept and a portion is missing. The profile shows about 480,000 clones, approximately 85% of them singletons. Sequenced: PBMCs. All receptors derive from a woman between 35 and 50 years old in good health. Some clones in this sample may be carry-over from other donors' samples. CDR3s include the opening cysteine and the closing phenylalanine or tryptophan. Fields, in order: clone size, D gene, V gene, J gene, CDR3 DNA, CDR3 protein. D genes are given only for firm matches. Clone sizes are given selectively: once, few, many, or a class where the clone is expanded.

>-|TRBD1|TRBV7-9|TRBJ2-5
TGTGCCAGCAGTCGCCCCGGACAGGAAGAGACCCAGTACTTC
CASSRPGQEETQYF
>-|-|TRBV4-2|TRBJ1-2
TGTGCCAGCAGCCAAGAGAGGTCAGGGAACTATGGCTACACCTTC
CASSQERSGNYGYTF
>few|-|TRBV11-3|TRBJ1-1
TGTGCCAGCAGCCTCGGACGGGGCACTGAAGCTTTCTTT
CASSLGRGTEAFF
>-|-|TRBV7-2|TRBJ2-1
TGTGCCAGCAGCTTAGTTGGGGGGGAGCAGTTCTTC
CASSLVGGEQFF
>-|TRBD2|TRBV6-5|TRBJ2-2
TGTGCCAGCAGTGCGGGGGACTCGGATACCGGGGAGCTGTTTTTT
CASSAGDSDTGELFF
>-|TRBD2|TRBV2|TRBJ2-3
TGTGCCAGCAGTCGGCTAGCGGGAAGTGTAGATACGCAGTATTTT
CASSRLAGSVDTQYF
>-|-|TRBV27|TRBJ1-6
TGTGCCAGCAGACCTCCGGGACGGGGCGATTCACCCCTCCACTTT
CASRPPGRGDSPLHF
>-|TRBD1|TRBV5-1|TRBJ1-3
TGCGCCAGCAGCCCCCGACAGGGGGCAAACACCATATATTTT
CASSPRQGANTIYF
>-|TRBD1|TRBV10-3|TRBJ2-1
TGTGCCATCAACAGGGGCTCCAGCAGTGAGCAGTTCTTC
CAINRGSSSEQFF
>-|TRBD2|TRBV10-3|TRBJ2-1
TGTGCCATCAGTGGCCCCAGCGGGAGCTCGTACAATGAGCAGTTCTTC
CAISGPSGSSYNEQFF
>-|TRBD1|TRBV16|TRBJ1-4
TGTGCCAGCAGCCAGTCCGGGACAGGGCGTGAAAAACTGTTTTTT
CASSQSGTGREKLFF
>-|-|TRBV7-8|TRBJ2-7
TGTGCCAGCAGCTTGATTAGCGAGCAGTACTTC
CASSLISEQYF
>few|TRBD1|TRBV11-2|TRBJ2-1
TGTGCCAGCAGCCCGGGACAGCCATACAATGAGCAGTTCTTC
CASSPGQPYNEQFF
>few|-|TRBV30|TRBJ2-3
TGTGCCTGGAGTGTGGCCTCAGATATGCAGTATTTT
CAWSVASDMQYF
>-|-|TRBV9|TRBJ2-7
TGTGCCAGCAGCGAGGGATCCGGACAGTCCCTCTACGAGCAGTACTTC
CASSEGSGQSLYEQYF
>-|TRBD2|TRBV7-9|TRBJ2-3
TGTGCCAGCAGCTTAGGCTATAGCGGGATCTCAGATACGCAGTATTTT
CASSLGYSGISDTQYF
>-|-|TRBV5-1|TRBJ1-4
TGCGCCAGCAGCGGTACCGGGACACCGGAAAAACTGTTTTTT
CASSGTGTPEKLFF
>-|-|TRBV19|TRBJ2-1
TGTGCCAGTAGTATCCAACAGGGAAGTGAGCAGTTCTTC
CASSIQQGSEQFF
>once|-|TRBV7-3|TRBJ2-1
TGTGCCAGCAGCAAAGGGACGGACAATGAGCAGTTCTTC
CASSKGTDNEQFF
>few|TRBD1|TRBV7-2|TRBJ1-2
TGTGCCAGCAGCCGACCGGGACAGGGGGCTGGAGGCTACACCTTC
CASSRPGQGAGGYTF
>-|-|TRBV7-3|TRBJ1-3
TGTGCCAGCAGCTTAATGCAGGGGTCGGGAAACACCATATATTTT
CASSLMQGSGNTIYF
>-|-|TRBV27|TRBJ2-5
TGTGCCAGCAGCGGGGGGCGGGAGTGGGAGACCCAGTACTTC
CASSGGREWETQYF
>-|TRBD2|TRBV15|TRBJ2-1
TGTGCCACCAGCAGTGGTCCCGGGACTAGCGGGATACGAGGTGAGCAGTTCTTC
CATSSGPGTSGIRGEQFF
>few|-|TRBV4-3|TRBJ2-6
TGCGCCAGCAGCCAAGAGGGGGTAGGAACTGGGGCCAACGTCCTGACTTTC
CASSQEGVGTGANVLTF
>-|-|TRBV30|TRBJ2-3
TGTGCCTGGAGTTACCCTGGGTTGTTTGGTACGCAGTATTTT
CAWSYPGLFGTQYF
>once|-|TRBV2|TRBJ2-7
TGTGCCAGCAGTGAAGCGGGCCGGGCGTCTGAGCAGTACTTC
CASSEAGRASEQYF
>-|-|TRBV4-1|TRBJ1-3
TGCGCCAGCAGCCCCACGTGGCGACATTTTCATTACTCTGGAAACACCATATATTTT
CASSPTWRHFHYSGNTIYF
>-|TRBD1|TRBV10-3|TRBJ2-7
TGTGCCATCAGTGAGTCGGGACAGGGGGCAAATCACGAGCAGTACTTC
CAISESGQGANHEQYF
>-|-|TRBV7-3|TRBJ2-6
TGTGCCAGCAGTACTAGGCGGGCTGCTGGGGCCAACGTCCTGACTTTC
CASSTRRAAGANVLTF
>many|TRBD1|TRBV27|TRBJ1-1
TGTGCCAGCAGTTCTGCGAGACAGGGGAACACTGAAGCTTTCTTT
CASSSARQGNTEAFF
>-|-|TRBV6-6|TRBJ1-4
TGTGCCAGCAGTTACCGGGCAGGGAATAATGAAAAACTGTTTTTT
CASSYRAGNNEKLFF
>-|TRBD1|TRBV6-4|TRBJ1-1
TGTGCCAGCAGCCCGACAGGGGAGAACACTGAAGCTTTCTTT
CASSPTGENTEAFF
>-|-|TRBV6-1|TRBJ1-2
TGTGCCAGCAGTGCCAGGCGGGACTATGGCTACACCTTC
CASSARRDYGYTF
>many|TRBD1|TRBV7-9|TRBJ1-3
TGTGCCAGCAGCTCGGACAGGCTGAGCTCTGGAAACACCATATATTTT
CASSSDRLSSGNTIYF
>-|-|TRBV5-6|TRBJ2-3
TGTGCCAGCAGCCGGGCCGGGGGAACGCAGTATTTT
CASSRAGGTQYF
>-|-|TRBV7-6|TRBJ1-2
TGTGCCAGCAGCCCCCGGGGACCTTCGGGCTACACCTTC
CASSPRGPSGYTF
>-|-|TRBV18|TRBJ2-2
TGTGCCAGCTCCCCGGACACCGGGGAGCTGTTTTTT
CASSPDTGELFF
>-|-|TRBV9|TRBJ2-5
TGTGCCAGCAGCCCCAACCCCGGCGGTATCGGGGAGACCCAGTACTTC
CASSPNPGGIGETQYF
>few|TRBD2|TRBV5-6|TRBJ2-1
TGTGCCAGCAGTTACAGGCGGGAGGTTCCCAATGAGCAGTTCTTC
CASSYRREVPNEQFF
>-|-|TRBV7-9|TRBJ1-2
TGTGCCAGCAGCCGCCGGACCGACTATGGCTACACCTTC
CASSRRTDYGYTF
>-|TRBD1|TRBV2|TRBJ2-1
TGTGCCAGCAGTCGGGACAGCGAGGAGTTCTTC
CASSRDSEEFF
>-|TRBD1|TRBV11-2|TRBJ1-4
TGTGCCAGCAGCTTAGGTCTCAGGGGGGGGCTTAGTGAAAAACTGTTTTTT
CASSLGLRGGLSEKLFF
>-|TRBD2|TRBV7-8|TRBJ2-7
TGTGCCAGCAGCTTAGGACTAGCGGGTGAATACGAGCAGTACTTC
CASSLGLAGEYEQYF
>-|TRBD1|TRBV10-3|TRBJ2-7
TGTGCCATCAGAGGGTTCGACAGGGGAGCCTACGAGCAGTACTTC
CAIRGFDRGAYEQYF
>-|-|TRBV7-9|TRBJ2-7
TGTGCCAGCAGCCGCACGGACTTGAAACCCCACGAGCAGTACTTC
CASSRTDLKPHEQYF
>few|-|TRBV13|TRBJ2-1
TGTGCCAGCAGCACGTTAGCGTTTTACAATGAGCAGTTCTTC
CASSTLAFYNEQFF
>-|TRBD1|TRBV19|TRBJ1-1
TGTGCCAGTAGTCGTACAGGGGCAATCACTGAAGCTTTCTTT
CASSRTGAITEAFF
>-|-|TRBV21-1|TRBJ2-3
TGTGCCACCAGCGGTACGGCGGGGAGACCACGCACAGATACGCAGTATTTT
CATSGTAGRPRTDTQYF
>-|TRBD1|TRBV4-1|TRBJ2-1
TGCGCCAGCAGCCGAACCGAGGGGGCCTCCTACAATGAGCAGTTCTTC
CASSRTEGASYNEQFF
>-|-|TRBV7-2|TRBJ2-5
TGTGCCAGCAGCTTATTCCGTGAGACCCAGTACTTC
CASSLFRETQYF
>many|-|TRBV2|TRBJ1-2
TGTGCCAGCTTCGGGGGGGCAGATGACTATGGCTACACCTTC
CASFGGADDYGYTF
>-|-|TRBV28|TRBJ2-7
TGTGCCAGCAGTTCAGGCACCTACGAGCAGTACTTC
CASSSGTYEQYF